Below, 13 T cell receptor beta chains from the same sample are listed, as sequenced in a study of blood T cell repertoires in COVID-19. The repertoire was sequenced with immunoSEQ multiplex PCR; TCRdb's copy has only in-frame clones and lacks some. The repertoire holds more than 300,000 clones, roughly 90% seen once, with about 1.7% in the top ten. The specimen was peripheral blood. These receptors were collected from a woman between 25 and 40 years old with COVID-19, enrolled during active disease.

The chain uses TRBV10-2 and TRBJ2-2; 11 nucleotides align to TRBD2. The germline gives CDR1 WSHSY, CDR2 SAAADI. V dropped 6 bases and J dropped 5; count of bases not matched to a gene: 11. The CDR3 is 17 amino acids. This chain's CDR3 is CASREMELAGETGELFF. CDR3 in DNA: TGCGCCAGCAGAGAGATGGAACTAGCGGGAGAGACCGGGGAGCTGTTTTTT.

The chain carries TRBV7-3 and TRBJ2-5; perhaps TRBD2 as D (7 bases). With 1 base removed from V and 4 bases from J, the gap between germline ends came to 10 bases. The CDR3 runs to 14 residues. Germline V gene sequence: CDR1 SGHTA, CDR2 FQGTGA. The CDR3, as DNA: TGTGCCAGCAGCTTAATGGCGGGGGCAGAGACCCAGTACTTC. Residues: CASSLMAGAETQYF. Drawing the rest from reference TRBV7-3 and TRBJ2-5, the complete variable domain is GAGVSQTPSNKVTEKGKYVELRCDPISGHTALYWYRQSLGQGPEFLIYFQGTGAADDSGLPNDRFFAVRPEGSVSTLKIQRTERGDSAVYLCASSLMAGAETQYFGPGTRLLVL.

This clone was seen once. The rearrangement uses TRBV5-6 and TRBJ1-1, with D unclear. V lost 2 bases, J lost 0 bases, and 2 bases lay in between. Germline CDR1 and CDR2: SGHDT and YYEEEE. The CDR3 contains 12 residues. The CDR3: CASSFMNTEAFF. CDR3 in DNA: TGTGCCAGCAGCTTTATGAACACTGAAGCTTTCTTT.

The chain couples TRBV5-5 to TRBJ2-1; TRBD1 matches at 9 bases. V lost 3 bases to trimming and J lost 7 bases; unmatched junction nucleotides: 14. Germline CDR1 reads SGHKS; CDR2 reads YYEKEE (reference sequence). CDR3 length: 17 residues. As DNA, the CDR3 is TGTGCCAGCAGCTCAAACCCGGGACAGGGTTTTGTAAATGAGCAGTTCTTC. Translating gives CASSSNPGQGFVNEQFF.

A single count supports this clone. CDR3 amino acids: CASSFSGGSETQYF. The CDR3 DNA reads as TGTGCCAGCAGCTTTAGCGGGGGTTCAGAGACCCAGTACTTC. This chain joins TRBV7-2 and TRBJ2-5; 9 positions match TRBD2. CDR1 and CDR2 from the germline V gene are SGHTA and FQGNSA. The CDR3 totals 14 residues. Losses at the gene ends were 3 bases for V and 4 bases for J; bases not matched to a gene: 3.

This clone was seen only once. V is TRBV11-3 and J is TRBJ2-5, with TRBD1 identical over 9 bases. There are 18 residues in the CDR3. Germline trimming cut 5 bases from V and 5 bases from J; bases unmatched to any gene: 18. Germline V gene data show CDR1 as SGHNT and CDR2 as YENEEA. This chain's CDR3 is CASSTIRRDRVYIETQYF. The CDR3 DNA sequence: TGTGCCAGCAGCACCATCCGCCGGGACAGGGTTTATATTGAGACCCAGTACTTC.

The chain links TRBV4-3 to TRBJ2-1; D is uncertain. There are 14 residues in the CDR3. CDR1 is LGHNA, CDR2 YSLEER, per germline. Trimming stripped 0 bases from V and 9 bases from J, with 12 bases between. This CDR3 reads CASSQERRWSEQFF. CDR3 DNA sequence: TGCGCCAGCAGCCAAGAGCGGCGATGGAGTGAGCAGTTCTTC.

The chain links TRBV7-8 to TRBJ2-7, with TRBD1 identical over 9 bases. V dropped 5 bases and J dropped 1; count of bases not matched to a gene: 6. The CDR3 spans 15 residues. CDR1 is SGHVS and CDR2 is FQNEAQ in the germline V gene. CDR3 nucleotide sequence: TGTGCCAGCAGCGCCCAGACAGGGGGGTCCTACGAGCAGTACGTC. It specifies CASSAQTGGSYEQYV.

About this clone itself: Other DNA sequences of this sample code for an identical CDR3. V usage is TRBV7-9 and J usage is TRBJ1-1, with a weak D call TRBD1 (5 bases). Germline values: CDR1 SEHNR, CDR2 FQNEAQ (reference sequence). CDR3 length equals 14 residues. Trimming removed 5 bases from V and 3 bases from J, with 13 bases in between. CDR3 nucleotides: TGTGCCAGCAGCAAGCAGGGCTGGGACACTGAAGCTTTCTTT. Protein sequence: CASSKQGWDTEAFF.

V usage is TRBV6-2 or TRBV6-3 and J usage is TRBJ1-5, with 7 bases that match TRBD1. CDR3 length equals 18 residues. The V and J ends lost 6 bases and 3 bases, in that order; junction bases with no gene match: 17. Germline CDR1 reads MNHEY; CDR2 reads SVGEGT. CDR3 DNA: TGTGCCAGCAGCAAACTTCGGACAGGCGGAATACTCAATCAGCCCCAGCATTTT. This encodes CASSKLRTGGILNQPQHF.

The CDR3 here is CASSRDSTTSTDTQYF. In DNA form, the CDR3 reads TGTGCCAGCAGTCGAGACTCGACCACTAGCACAGATACGCAGTATTTT. This chain links TRBV9 with TRBJ2-3; D gene ambiguous. CDR3 length: 16 residues. CDR1 and CDR2 (germline): SGDLS, YYNGEE. Trimming shortened V by 5 bases and J by 0 bases, and 16 bases separated the two germline ends.

The chain recombines TRBV7-3 with TRBJ2-3, with TRBD2 identical over 8 bases. V trimming: 2 bases; J trimming: 5 bases; junction bases outside the gene matches: 15. Germline V gene sequence: CDR1 SGHTA, CDR2 FQGTGA. The CDR3 has 18 residues. The CDR3 sequence is CASSLGPGIAGQVDTQYF. The CDR3 DNA is TGTGCCAGCAGCTTAGGGCCCGGAATAGCGGGGCAGGTAGATACGCAGTATTTT.

V gene TRBV14 combines with J gene TRBJ1-6, with no clear D. With 5 bases removed from V and 13 bases from J, the gap between germline ends came to 15 bases. The CDR3 is 13 residues long. Germline V CDR1 and CDR2: SGHDN, FVKESK. DNA of the CDR3: TGTGCCAGCAGCACCCACCCGACGGGTCCCCTCCACTTT. The encoded protein is CASSTHPTGPLHF.